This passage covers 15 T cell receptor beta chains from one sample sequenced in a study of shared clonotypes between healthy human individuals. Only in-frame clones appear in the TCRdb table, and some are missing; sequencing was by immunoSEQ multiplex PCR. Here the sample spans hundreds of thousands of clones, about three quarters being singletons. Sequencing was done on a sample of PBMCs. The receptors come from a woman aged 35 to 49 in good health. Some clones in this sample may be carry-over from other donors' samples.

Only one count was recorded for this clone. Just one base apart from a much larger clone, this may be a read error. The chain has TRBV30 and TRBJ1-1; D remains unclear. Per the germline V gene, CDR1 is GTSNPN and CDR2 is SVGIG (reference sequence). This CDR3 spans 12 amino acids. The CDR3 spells CVWSVTASEAFF. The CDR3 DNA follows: TGTGTCTGGAGTGTAACTGCATCTGAAGCTTTCTTT.

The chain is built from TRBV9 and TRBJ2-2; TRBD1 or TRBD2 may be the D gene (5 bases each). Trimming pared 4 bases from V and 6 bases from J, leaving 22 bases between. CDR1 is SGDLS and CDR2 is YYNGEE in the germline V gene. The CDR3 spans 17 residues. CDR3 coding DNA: TGTGCCAGCAGCCCAAATCCCGGGACCAAGGTGTCCGGGGAGCTGTTTTTT. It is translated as CASSPNPGTKVSGELFF.

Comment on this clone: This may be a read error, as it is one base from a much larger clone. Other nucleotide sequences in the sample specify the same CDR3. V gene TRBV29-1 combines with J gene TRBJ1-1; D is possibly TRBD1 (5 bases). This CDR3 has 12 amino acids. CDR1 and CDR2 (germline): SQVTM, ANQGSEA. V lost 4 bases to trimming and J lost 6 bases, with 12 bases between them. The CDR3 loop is CSVAGGIAEAFF. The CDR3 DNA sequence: TGCAGCGTTGCTGGGGGAATCGCTGAAGCTTTCTTT. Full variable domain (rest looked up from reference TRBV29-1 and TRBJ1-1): SAVISQKPSRDICQRGTSLTIQCQVDSQVTMMFWYRQQPGQSLTLIATANQGSEATYESGFVIDKFPISRPNLTFSTLTVSNMSPEDSSIYLCSVAGGIAEAFFGQGTRLTVV.

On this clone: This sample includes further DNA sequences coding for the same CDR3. The CDR3 spells CASSYSPSSYEQYF. For the CDR3, the DNA is TGTGCCAGCAGTTACTCGCCGAGCTCCTACGAGCAGTACTTC. V usage is TRBV6-5 and J usage is TRBJ2-7; D call uncertain. The germline V gene encodes CDR1 MNHEY and CDR2 SVGAGI. V dropped 0 bases and J dropped 0 bases, with 6 bases sitting between them. This CDR3 contains 14 residues.

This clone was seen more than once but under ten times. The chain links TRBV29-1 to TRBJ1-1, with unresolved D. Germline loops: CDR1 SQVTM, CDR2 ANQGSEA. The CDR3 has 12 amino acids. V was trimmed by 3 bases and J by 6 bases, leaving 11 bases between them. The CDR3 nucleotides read TGCAGCGTTGACGCGGGTGGCGCTGAAGCTTTCTTT. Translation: CSVDAGGAEAFF.

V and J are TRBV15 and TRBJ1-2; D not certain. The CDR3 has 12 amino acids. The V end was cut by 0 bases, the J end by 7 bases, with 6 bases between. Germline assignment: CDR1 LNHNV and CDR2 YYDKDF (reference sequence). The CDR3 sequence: CATSRDRTGYTF. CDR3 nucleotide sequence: TGTGCCACCAGCAGAGATAGGACTGGCTACACCTTC.

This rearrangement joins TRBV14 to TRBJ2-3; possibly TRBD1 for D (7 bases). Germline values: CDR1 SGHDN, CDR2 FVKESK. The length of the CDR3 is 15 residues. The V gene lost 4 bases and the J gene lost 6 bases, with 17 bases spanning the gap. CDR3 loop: CASSPREPGGDTQYF. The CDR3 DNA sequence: TGTGCCAGCAGCCCCCGGGAGCCAGGGGGGGATACGCAGTATTTT.

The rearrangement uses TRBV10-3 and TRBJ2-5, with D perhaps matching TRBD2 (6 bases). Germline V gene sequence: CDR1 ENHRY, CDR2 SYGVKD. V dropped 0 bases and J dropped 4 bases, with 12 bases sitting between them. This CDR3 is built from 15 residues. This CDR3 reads CAISESAGRTETQYF. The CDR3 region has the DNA TGTGCCATCAGTGAGTCCGCAGGGAGGACAGAGACCCAGTACTTC.

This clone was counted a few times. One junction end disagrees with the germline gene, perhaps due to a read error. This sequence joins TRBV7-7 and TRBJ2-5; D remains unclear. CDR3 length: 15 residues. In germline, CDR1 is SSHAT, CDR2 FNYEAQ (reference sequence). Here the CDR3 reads CASSLSAVQQETQYF. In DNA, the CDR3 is TGTGCTAGCAGCTTATCGGCGGTACAACAAGAGACCCAGTACTTC. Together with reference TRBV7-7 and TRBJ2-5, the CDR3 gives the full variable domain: GAGVSQSPRYKVTKRGQDVTLRCDPISSHATLYWYQQALGQGPEFLTYFNYEAQPDKSGLPSDRFSAERPEGSISTLTIQRTEQRDSAMYRCASSLSAVQQETQYFGPGTRLLVL.

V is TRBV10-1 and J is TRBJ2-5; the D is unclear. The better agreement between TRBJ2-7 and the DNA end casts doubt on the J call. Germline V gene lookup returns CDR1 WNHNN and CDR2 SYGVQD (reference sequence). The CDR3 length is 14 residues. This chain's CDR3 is CASSESGRHYEQYF. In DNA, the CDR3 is TGCGCCAGCAGTGAGTCCGGACGACACTACGAGCAGTACTTC.

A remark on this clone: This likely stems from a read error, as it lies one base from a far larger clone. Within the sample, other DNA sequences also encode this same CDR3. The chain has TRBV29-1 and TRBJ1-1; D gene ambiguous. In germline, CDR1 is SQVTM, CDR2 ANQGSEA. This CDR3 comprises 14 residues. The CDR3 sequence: CSVVLTRGGIEAFF. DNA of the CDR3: TGCAGCGTTGTCCTAACCCGGGGTGGGATTGAAGCTTTCTTC.

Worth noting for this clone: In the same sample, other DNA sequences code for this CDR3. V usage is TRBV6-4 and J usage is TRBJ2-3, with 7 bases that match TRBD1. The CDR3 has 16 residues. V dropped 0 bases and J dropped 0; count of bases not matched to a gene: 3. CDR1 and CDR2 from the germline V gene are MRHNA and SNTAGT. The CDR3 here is CASSDSAGGSTDTQYF. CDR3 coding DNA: TGTGCCAGCAGTGACTCGGCAGGGGGAAGCACAGATACGCAGTATTTT.

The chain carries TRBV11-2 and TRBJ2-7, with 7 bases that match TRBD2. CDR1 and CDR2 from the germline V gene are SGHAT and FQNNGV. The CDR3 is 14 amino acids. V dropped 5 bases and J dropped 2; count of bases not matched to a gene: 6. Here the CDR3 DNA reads TGTGCCAGCAGCGCCGGAGCGGGGCCCTACGAGCAGTACTTC. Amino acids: CASSAGAGPYEQYF.

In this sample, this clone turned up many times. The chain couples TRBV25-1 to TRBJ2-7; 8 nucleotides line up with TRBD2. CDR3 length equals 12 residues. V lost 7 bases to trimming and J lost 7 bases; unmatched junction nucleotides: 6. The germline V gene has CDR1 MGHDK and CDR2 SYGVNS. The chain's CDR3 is CASTGKREEQYF. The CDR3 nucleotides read TGTGCCAGCACGGGAAAGCGGGAGGAGCAGTACTTC.

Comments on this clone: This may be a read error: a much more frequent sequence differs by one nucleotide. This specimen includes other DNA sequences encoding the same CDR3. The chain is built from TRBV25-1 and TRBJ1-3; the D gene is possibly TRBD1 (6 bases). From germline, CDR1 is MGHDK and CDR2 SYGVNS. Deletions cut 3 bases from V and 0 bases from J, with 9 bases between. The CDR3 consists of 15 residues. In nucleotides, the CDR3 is TGTGCCAGCAGTGAGTTAGGGGGCTCTGGAAACACCATATATTTT. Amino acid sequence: CASSELGGSGNTIYF.